This T cell receptor (beta chain) comes out of a study of T cell responses to AZD1222 COVID-19 vaccine. This CDR3 has 14 residues. Per germline, CDR1 SGHAT and CDR2 FQDESV (reference sequence). V gave up 5 bases and J gave up 3 bases, with 13 bases separating them. The method was immunoSEQ multiplex PCR; TCRdb's version includes in-frame clones alone and lacks a portion of them. The repertoire consists of roughly 150,000 clones, with roughly 91% occurring once and the leading ten covering 6.5% to 8%. This specimen consisted of peripheral blood, obtained 28 days after the second AZD1222 dose. This clonotype was sampled from an adult who received the AZD1222 COVID-19 vaccine. V usage is TRBV11-1 and J usage is TRBJ1-2; no clear D. CDR3 in amino acids: CASSRGGDHYGYTF. CDR3 DNA sequence: TGTGCCAGCAGCCGCGGAGGAGACCACTATGGCTACACCTTC.